This T cell receptor (beta chain) emerged from a study of siplizumab effects on memory and regulatory T cells. Germline CDR1 is MDHEN and CDR2 is SYDVKM. The CDR3 has 14 amino acids. The V end lost 7 bases, the J end lost 0 bases, and 10 bases lay between the germline ends. Sequenced by immunoSEQ multiplex PCR; TCRdb stores in-frame clones only, minus some. Of over 80,000 clones detected, around 94% appear once; the ten largest clones hold approximately 1.4%. This TCR was sampled from a human donor in good health. J is TRBJ2-1 and V is TRBV28; D is possibly TRBD1 (6 bases). Sequenced sample: non-Treg CD4+ T cells sorted from blood. The CDR3 DNA is TGTGCCAGCAACGAGGACAGCTCCTACAATGAGCAGTTCTTC. Protein: CASNEDSSYNEQFF.